This is a list of T cell receptor beta chains from one sample in a study of cytomegalovirus exposure and HLA in healthy donors. Sequenced by immunoSEQ multiplex PCR; TCRdb stores in-frame clones only, minus some. The table includes some 190,000 clones, 75% to 90% detected once. The source material was PBMCs. These receptors were taken from a girl aged 10-17 years in good health and CMV-seropositive. CDR3s include the opening cysteine and the closing phenylalanine or tryptophan. The order of the fields is CDR3 protein, CDR3 DNA, CDR3 length, V gene, D gene, J gene, clone size. The D gene is left open where the match is weak. Not all rows give a size; the values are once, few, many and, for expanded clones, a class.

cdr3_aa: CAWSARGTDTQYF
cdr3_nt: TGTGCCTGGAGTGCCAGGGGGACAGATACGCAGTATTTT
cdr3_length: 13
v_call: TRBV30
d_call: TRBD1
j_call: TRBJ2-3
clone_size: -

cdr3_aa: CASSLSGVQPQHF
cdr3_nt: TGTGCCAGCAGTTTGTCAGGGGTTCAGCCCCAGCATTTT
cdr3_length: 13
v_call: TRBV28
d_call: -
j_call: TRBJ1-5
clone_size: -

cdr3_aa: CASSFQPGLGNNEQFF
cdr3_nt: TGTGCCAGCAGTTTTCAACCGGGACTAGGGAACAATGAGCAGTTCTTC
cdr3_length: 16
v_call: TRBV2
d_call: TRBD2
j_call: TRBJ2-1
clone_size: few

cdr3_aa: CASSDSGSSYEQYF
cdr3_nt: TGTGCCAGCAGCGATAGCGGGAGCTCCTACGAGCAGTACTTC
cdr3_length: 14
v_call: TRBV13
d_call: TRBD2
j_call: TRBJ2-7
clone_size: once

cdr3_aa: CASSPGGTGGENTEAFF
cdr3_nt: TGTGCCAGCAGCCCCGGCGGGACAGGGGGTGAGAACACTGAAGCTTTCTTT
cdr3_length: 17
v_call: TRBV7-9
d_call: TRBD1
j_call: TRBJ1-1
clone_size: -

cdr3_aa: CASSPPLTGSADTQYF
cdr3_nt: TGTGCCAGCAGTCCTCCCCTAACAGGGTCGGCAGATACGCAGTATTTT
cdr3_length: 16
v_call: TRBV6-6
d_call: -
j_call: TRBJ2-3
clone_size: -

cdr3_aa: CASSLGTGKGYEQYF
cdr3_nt: TGCGCCAGCAGCTTGGGGACAGGCAAGGGCTACGAGCAGTACTTC
cdr3_length: 15
v_call: TRBV5-1
d_call: TRBD1
j_call: TRBJ2-7
clone_size: -

cdr3_aa: CASSLSGRENTEAFF
cdr3_nt: TGTGCCAGCAGCCTCTCCGGGAGGGAGAACACTGAAGCTTTCTTT
cdr3_length: 15
v_call: TRBV7-9
d_call: -
j_call: TRBJ1-1
clone_size: once

cdr3_aa: CATSRGMQGLVGYTF
cdr3_nt: TGTGCCACCAGCAGAGGCATGCAGGGGTTGGTTGGCTACACCTTC
cdr3_length: 15
v_call: TRBV15
d_call: -
j_call: TRBJ1-2
clone_size: -

cdr3_aa: CASSQAGTSGANEKLFF
cdr3_nt: TGCGCCAGCAGCCAAGCAGGGACTTCTGGGGCTAATGAAAAACTGTTTTTT
cdr3_length: 17
v_call: TRBV4-1
d_call: -
j_call: TRBJ1-4
clone_size: -

cdr3_aa: CASSFAQGIREQYF
cdr3_nt: TGTGCCAGCAGCTTCGCACAGGGGATTCGCGAGCAGTACTTC
cdr3_length: 14
v_call: TRBV5-4
d_call: TRBD1
j_call: TRBJ2-7
clone_size: -

cdr3_aa: CASSPGTSGSTDTQYF
cdr3_nt: TGTGCCAGCAGCCCTGGGACTAGCGGGAGCACAGATACGCAGTATTTT
cdr3_length: 16
v_call: TRBV9
d_call: TRBD2
j_call: TRBJ2-3
clone_size: -

cdr3_aa: CATRAASGPYEQYF
cdr3_nt: TGCGCCACACGAGCGGCTAGCGGACCCTACGAGCAGTACTTC
cdr3_length: 14
v_call: TRBV10-1
d_call: TRBD2
j_call: TRBJ2-7
clone_size: -

cdr3_aa: CASSLAGPHGTEAFF
cdr3_nt: TGTGCCAGCAGCTTAGCGGGGCCCCACGGGACTGAAGCTTTCTTT
cdr3_length: 15
v_call: TRBV7-9
d_call: -
j_call: TRBJ1-1
clone_size: few

cdr3_aa: CASSLSQGVAFF
cdr3_nt: TGCGCCAGCAGCTTGTCGCAGGGTGTAGCTTTCTTT
cdr3_length: 12
v_call: TRBV5-1
d_call: -
j_call: TRBJ1-1
clone_size: few

cdr3_aa: CASGRLYEQYF
cdr3_nt: TGTGCCAGCGGTCGACTTTACGAGCAGTACTTC
cdr3_length: 11
v_call: TRBV2
d_call: -
j_call: TRBJ2-7
clone_size: -

cdr3_aa: CASSFSLTGVRSTEAFF
cdr3_nt: TGTGCCAGCAGTTTCTCCTTGACAGGGGTAAGAAGTACTGAAGCTTTCTTT
cdr3_length: 17
v_call: TRBV27
d_call: TRBD1
j_call: TRBJ1-1
clone_size: -

cdr3_aa: CASSTKTSGSYNEQFF
cdr3_nt: TGTGCCAGTAGTACGAAGACTAGCGGGAGCTACAATGAGCAGTTCTTC
cdr3_length: 16
v_call: TRBV19
d_call: TRBD2
j_call: TRBJ2-1
clone_size: once

cdr3_aa: CASSLEVPSGSYEQYF
cdr3_nt: TGTGCCAGCAGCTTAGAAGTTCCTAGCGGATCCTACGAGCAGTACTTC
cdr3_length: 16
v_call: TRBV7-6
d_call: TRBD2
j_call: TRBJ2-7
clone_size: -

cdr3_aa: CASSFGGGGYTF
cdr3_nt: TGTGCCAGCAGCTTCGGGGGTGGTGGCTACACCTTC
cdr3_length: 12
v_call: TRBV7-9
d_call: -
j_call: TRBJ1-2
clone_size: -

cdr3_aa: CASSLNQGNQPQHF
cdr3_nt: TGTGCCAGCAGCTTAAACCAGGGCAATCAGCCCCAGCATTTT
cdr3_length: 14
v_call: TRBV11-2
d_call: -
j_call: TRBJ1-5
clone_size: few

cdr3_aa: CASSEARTAENIQYF
cdr3_nt: TGTGCCAGCAGTGAAGCGCGTACAGCGGAAAACATTCAGTACTTC
cdr3_length: 15
v_call: TRBV2
d_call: -
j_call: TRBJ2-4
clone_size: -

cdr3_aa: CASSPTTVLGGYTF
cdr3_nt: TGTGCCAGCTCCCCCACGACAGTCCTCGGTGGCTACACCTTC
cdr3_length: 14
v_call: TRBV25-1
d_call: -
j_call: TRBJ1-2
clone_size: -

cdr3_aa: CASSPPWTGPNQPQHF
cdr3_nt: TGTGCCAGCTCACCACCGTGGACAGGCCCCAATCAGCCCCAGCATTTT
cdr3_length: 16
v_call: TRBV18
d_call: TRBD1
j_call: TRBJ1-5
clone_size: once

cdr3_aa: CASSPAWGGSGNTIYF
cdr3_nt: TGTGCCAGCAGCCCAGCCTGGGGGGGCTCTGGAAACACCATATATTTT
cdr3_length: 16
v_call: TRBV11-2
d_call: -
j_call: TRBJ1-3
clone_size: -

cdr3_aa: CASSLVETTGSEQYF
cdr3_nt: TGTGCCAGCAGCTTAGTTGAAACGACAGGGAGCGAGCAGTACTTC
cdr3_length: 15
v_call: TRBV7-9
d_call: TRBD1
j_call: TRBJ2-7
clone_size: -

cdr3_aa: CASSPNHNYEQYF
cdr3_nt: TGTGCCAGCAGCCCGAACCACAACTACGAGCAGTACTTC
cdr3_length: 13
v_call: TRBV7-9
d_call: -
j_call: TRBJ2-7
clone_size: -

cdr3_aa: CASSPEGNMQGTGYTF
cdr3_nt: TGTGCCAGCTCACCAGAGGGTAATATGCAGGGGACTGGCTACACCTTC
cdr3_length: 16
v_call: TRBV18
d_call: -
j_call: TRBJ1-2
clone_size: -

cdr3_aa: CASSPPKRGSYEQYF
cdr3_nt: TGTGCCAGCAGTCCCCCCAAGCGGGGGTCCTACGAGCAGTACTTC
cdr3_length: 15
v_call: TRBV6-6
d_call: TRBD2
j_call: TRBJ2-7
clone_size: -

cdr3_aa: CASSFRTGAQTQYF
cdr3_nt: TGTGCCAGCAGCTTCCGGACAGGGGCACAGACCCAGTACTTC
cdr3_length: 14
v_call: TRBV11-2
d_call: TRBD1
j_call: TRBJ2-5
clone_size: once

cdr3_aa: CASSRKTGGFWAFF
cdr3_nt: TGTGCCAGCTCACGAAAGACAGGGGGCTTCTGGGCTTTCTTT
cdr3_length: 14
v_call: TRBV18
d_call: TRBD1
j_call: TRBJ1-1
clone_size: -

cdr3_aa: CASSLGGTDTQYF
cdr3_nt: TGTGCCAGCAGCTTGGGAGGAACAGATACGCAGTATTTT
cdr3_length: 13
v_call: TRBV5-4
d_call: -
j_call: TRBJ2-3
clone_size: -

cdr3_aa: CASRRSVEAFF
cdr3_nt: TGTGCCAGCAGGAGAAGCGTTGAAGCTTTCTTT
cdr3_length: 11
v_call: TRBV2
d_call: -
j_call: TRBJ1-1
clone_size: few

cdr3_aa: CASSVSHQIEQYF
cdr3_nt: TGTGCCAGCAGTGTGTCCCATCAGATCGAGCAGTACTTC
cdr3_length: 13
v_call: TRBV6-1
d_call: -
j_call: TRBJ2-7
clone_size: -

cdr3_aa: CASSPLYSGANVLTF
cdr3_nt: TGTGCCAGCAGCCCGCTCTACTCTGGGGCCAACGTCCTGACTTTC
cdr3_length: 15
v_call: TRBV7-6
d_call: -
j_call: TRBJ2-6
clone_size: few

cdr3_aa: CASSPGLAGAFSYEQYF
cdr3_nt: TGTGCCAGCAGCCCGGGACTAGCGGGAGCCTTCTCCTACGAGCAGTACTTC
cdr3_length: 17
v_call: TRBV7-9
d_call: TRBD2
j_call: TRBJ2-7
clone_size: -

cdr3_aa: CASGSGASNTEAFF
cdr3_nt: TGTGCCAGCGGCTCAGGGGCCTCGAACACTGAAGCTTTCTTT
cdr3_length: 14
v_call: TRBV27
d_call: -
j_call: TRBJ1-1
clone_size: -

cdr3_aa: CASSQEGQGAQGNTEAFF
cdr3_nt: TGTGCCAGCAGCCAAGAAGGACAGGGGGCACAAGGGAACACTGAAGCTTTCTTT
cdr3_length: 18
v_call: TRBV4-2
d_call: TRBD1
j_call: TRBJ1-1
clone_size: -

cdr3_aa: CASSLSRTSVTYNEQFF
cdr3_nt: TGTGCCAGCAGCTTATCGAGGACTAGCGTAACCTACAATGAGCAGTTCTTC
cdr3_length: 17
v_call: TRBV11-2
d_call: TRBD2
j_call: TRBJ2-1
clone_size: -

cdr3_aa: CASSPSGGGTGELFF
cdr3_nt: TGTGCCAGCAGCCCCTCCGGAGGAGGGACCGGGGAGCTGTTTTTT
cdr3_length: 15
v_call: TRBV7-2
d_call: -
j_call: TRBJ2-2
clone_size: -

cdr3_aa: CASSSQGGSYEQYF
cdr3_nt: TGCGCCAGCAGCTCACAGGGGGGGTCCTACGAGCAGTACTTC
cdr3_length: 14
v_call: TRBV5-1
d_call: -
j_call: TRBJ2-7
clone_size: -

cdr3_aa: CASSLDGSSQKLAYEQYF
cdr3_nt: TGTGCCAGCAGCTTAGACGGCTCTAGTCAGAAGTTAGCCTACGAGCAGTACTTC
cdr3_length: 18
v_call: TRBV7-2
d_call: -
j_call: TRBJ2-7
clone_size: -

cdr3_aa: CASRRLAGITDTQYF
cdr3_nt: TGTGCCAGCAGGCGACTAGCGGGGATCACAGATACGCAGTATTTT
cdr3_length: 15
v_call: TRBV6-5
d_call: TRBD2
j_call: TRBJ2-3
clone_size: -

cdr3_aa: CASSPPTSGRVYNEQFF
cdr3_nt: TGTGCCAGCTCACCACCCACTAGCGGGAGGGTCTACAATGAGCAGTTCTTC
cdr3_length: 17
v_call: TRBV18
d_call: TRBD2
j_call: TRBJ2-1
clone_size: -

cdr3_aa: CASSIETSGVEQFF
cdr3_nt: TGTGCCAGCAGCATTGAAACTAGCGGGGTTGAGCAGTTCTTC
cdr3_length: 14
v_call: TRBV7-8
d_call: TRBD2
j_call: TRBJ2-1
clone_size: -

cdr3_aa: CARSSTPGCKVLDTEAFF
cdr3_nt: TGTGCCAGAAGCTCCACTCCAGGGTGTAAAGTATTGGACACTGAAGCTTTCTTT
cdr3_length: 18
v_call: TRBV5-3
d_call: -
j_call: TRBJ1-1
clone_size: -

cdr3_aa: CASSPRDRHQETQYF
cdr3_nt: TGTGCCAGCTCACCACGGGACAGACACCAAGAGACCCAGTACTTC
cdr3_length: 15
v_call: TRBV18
d_call: TRBD1
j_call: TRBJ2-5
clone_size: once

cdr3_aa: CASSKGGASTDTQYF
cdr3_nt: TGTGCCAGCAGCAAAGGAGGTGCGAGCACAGATACGCAGTATTTT
cdr3_length: 15
v_call: TRBV21-1
d_call: -
j_call: TRBJ2-3
clone_size: -

cdr3_aa: CAISGQGLDYGYTF
cdr3_nt: TGTGCCATCAGTGGACAGGGGTTGGACTATGGCTACACCTTC
cdr3_length: 14
v_call: TRBV10-3
d_call: TRBD1
j_call: TRBJ1-2
clone_size: -

cdr3_aa: CASSQGSANNEQFF
cdr3_nt: TGTGCCAGCAGCCAAGGTTCAGCGAACAATGAGCAGTTCTTC
cdr3_length: 14
v_call: TRBV14
d_call: -
j_call: TRBJ2-1
clone_size: -

cdr3_aa: CSVVLQGTYEQYF
cdr3_nt: TGCAGCGTTGTGTTGCAGGGAACGTACGAGCAGTACTTC
cdr3_length: 13
v_call: TRBV29-1
d_call: -
j_call: TRBJ2-7
clone_size: -

cdr3_aa: CASDRATGANVLTF
cdr3_nt: TGTGCCAGCGACAGGGCAACAGGGGCCAACGTCCTGACTTTC
cdr3_length: 14
v_call: TRBV5-4
d_call: TRBD1
j_call: TRBJ2-6
clone_size: few

cdr3_aa: CASSSDMFYEQYF
cdr3_nt: TGTGCCAGCAGCTCAGACATGTTCTACGAGCAGTACTTC
cdr3_length: 13
v_call: TRBV5-6
d_call: -
j_call: TRBJ2-7
clone_size: -

cdr3_aa: CASSQGLAGISSTDTQYF
cdr3_nt: TGCGCCAGCAGCCAGGGACTAGCGGGGATCTCTAGCACAGATACGCAGTATTTT
cdr3_length: 18
v_call: TRBV5-1
d_call: TRBD2
j_call: TRBJ2-3
clone_size: -

cdr3_aa: CASSLYGAAFF
cdr3_nt: TGTGCCAGCAGCTTGTATGGAGCGGCTTTCTTT
cdr3_length: 11
v_call: TRBV5-5
d_call: -
j_call: TRBJ1-1
clone_size: -